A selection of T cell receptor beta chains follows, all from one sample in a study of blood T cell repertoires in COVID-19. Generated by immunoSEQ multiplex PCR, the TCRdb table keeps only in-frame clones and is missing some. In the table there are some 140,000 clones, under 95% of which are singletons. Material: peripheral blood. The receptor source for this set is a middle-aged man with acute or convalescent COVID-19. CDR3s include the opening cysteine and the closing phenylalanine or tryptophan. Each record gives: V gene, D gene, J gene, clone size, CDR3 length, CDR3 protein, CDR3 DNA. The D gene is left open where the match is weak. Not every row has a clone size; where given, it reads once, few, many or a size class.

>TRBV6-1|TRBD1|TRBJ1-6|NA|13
CATRGGGTSPLHF
TGTGCCACCCGAGGAGGGGGCACGTCACCCCTCCACTTT
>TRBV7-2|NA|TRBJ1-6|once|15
CASSLGPETGSPLHF
TGTGCCAGCAGCTTAGGGCCAGAGACGGGATCACCCCTCCACTTT
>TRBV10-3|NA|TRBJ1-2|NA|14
CAISVRGMSNGYTF
TGTGCCATCAGTGTTCGGGGTATGTCTAATGGCTACACCTTC
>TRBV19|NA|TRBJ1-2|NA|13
CASHQGGNYGYTF
TGTGCCAGTCACCAAGGGGGAAACTATGGCTACACCTTC
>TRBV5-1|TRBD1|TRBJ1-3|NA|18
CASSRGAQGASSGNTIYF
TGCGCCAGCAGCAGGGGGGCCCAGGGGGCGAGCTCTGGAAACACCATATATTTT
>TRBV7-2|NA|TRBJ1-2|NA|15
CASSTETSGQKGYTF
TGTGCCAGCAGCACAGAAACCAGTGGACAGAAGGGCTACACCTTC
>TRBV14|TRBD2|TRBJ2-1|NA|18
CANREIRLAGDSYNEQFF
TGTGCCAACCGAGAAATTAGACTAGCGGGTGACTCCTACAATGAGCAGTTCTTC
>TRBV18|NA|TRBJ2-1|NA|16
CASSPPSARSDNEQFF
TGTGCCAGCTCACCACCCTCGGCCCGTAGCGACAATGAGCAGTTCTTC
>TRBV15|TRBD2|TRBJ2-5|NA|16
CATSREDRGDRETQYF
TGTGCCACCAGCAGAGAAGATCGGGGGGATCGAGAGACCCAGTACTTC
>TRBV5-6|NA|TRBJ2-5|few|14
CASSWVTAQETQYF
TGTGCCAGCAGCTGGGTGACAGCCCAAGAGACCCAGTACTTC
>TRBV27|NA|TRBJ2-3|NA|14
CASSIGRATDTQYF
TGTGCCAGCAGTATAGGCAGGGCCACAGATACGCAGTATTTT
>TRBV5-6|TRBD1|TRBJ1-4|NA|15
CASSGQGNTNEKLFF
TGTGCCAGCAGCGGACAGGGCAACACTAATGAAAAACTGTTTTTT
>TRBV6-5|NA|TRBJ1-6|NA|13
CASRQADNSPLHF
TGTGCCAGCCGCCAGGCAGATAATTCACCCCTCCACTTT
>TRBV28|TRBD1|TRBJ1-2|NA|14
CASSPLRDRGGYTF
TGTGCCAGCAGTCCTCTCCGGGACAGGGGTGGCTACACCTTC
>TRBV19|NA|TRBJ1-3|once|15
CASSIAPGLGNTIYF
TGTGCCAGTAGTATAGCCCCGGGACTTGGAAACACCATATATTTT
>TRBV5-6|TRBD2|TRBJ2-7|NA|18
CASSRVLAGTHIPYEQYF
TGTGCCAGCAGCCGCGTACTAGCGGGAACCCACATCCCCTACGAGCAGTACTTC
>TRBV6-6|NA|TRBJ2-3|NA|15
CASSLGGVATDTQYF
TGTGCCAGCAGTCTAGGGGGGGTCGCCACAGATACGCAGTATTTT
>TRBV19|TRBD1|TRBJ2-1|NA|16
CASSIKATGAYNEQFF
TGTGCCAGTAGTATAAAAGCGACAGGGGCCTACAATGAGCAGTTCTTC
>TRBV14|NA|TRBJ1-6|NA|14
CASSQHWENSPLHF
TGTGCCAGCAGCCAGCACTGGGAGAATTCACCCCTCCACTTT
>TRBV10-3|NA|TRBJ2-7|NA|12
CAIAGVSYEQYF
TGTGCCATCGCCGGAGTCTCCTACGAGCAGTACTTC
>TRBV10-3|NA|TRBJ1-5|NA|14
CATSAQGVDQPQHF
TGTGCCACCAGTGCGCAGGGTGTCGATCAGCCCCAGCATTTT
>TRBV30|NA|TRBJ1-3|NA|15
CAWSTMGGTGNTIYF
TGTGCCTGGAGTACGATGGGGGGAACTGGAAACACCATATATTTT
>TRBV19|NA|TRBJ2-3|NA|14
CASSHRVGTDTQYF
TGTGCCAGTAGTCACAGGGTTGGCACAGATACGCAGTATTTT
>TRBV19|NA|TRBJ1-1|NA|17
CASSPLGQGMVNTEAFF
TGTGCCAGTAGTCCCTTAGGCCAGGGAATGGTGAACACTGAAGCTTTCTTT
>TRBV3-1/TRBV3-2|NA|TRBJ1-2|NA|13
CASSQARVSGYTF
TGTGCCAGCAGCCAAGCACGGGTCTCTGGCTACACCTTC
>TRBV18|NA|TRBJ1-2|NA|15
CASSPTQVTNYGYTF
TGTGCCAGCTCACCAACACAAGTTACAAACTATGGCTACACCTTC
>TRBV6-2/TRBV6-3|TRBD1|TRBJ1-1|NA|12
CASSYPDREAFF
TGTGCCAGCAGTTACCCGGACAGGGAAGCTTTCTTT
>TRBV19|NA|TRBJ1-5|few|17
CASSLHSGVLSNQPQHF
TGTGCCAGTAGTCTACATTCCGGGGTACTGAGCAATCAGCCCCAGCATTTT
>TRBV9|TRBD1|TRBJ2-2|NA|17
CASSVVGTGAHTGELFF
TGTGCCAGCAGCGTAGTTGGAACAGGGGCTCACACCGGGGAGCTGTTTTTT
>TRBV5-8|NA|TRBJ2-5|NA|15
CASSRQTHPQETQYF
TGTGCCAGCAGCCGCCAGACACACCCGCAAGAGACCCAGTACTTC
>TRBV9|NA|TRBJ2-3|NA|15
CASSVQTGDTDTQYF
TGTGCCAGCAGCGTACAAACGGGAGACACAGATACGCAGTATTTT
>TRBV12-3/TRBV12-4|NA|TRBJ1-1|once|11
CASSKLAEAFF
TGTGCCAGCAGTAAGTTAGCTGAAGCTTTCTTT
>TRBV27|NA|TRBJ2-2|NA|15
CASSLSPGTPGELFF
TGTGCCAGCAGTTTAAGTCCGGGTACTCCCGGGGAGCTGTTTTTT
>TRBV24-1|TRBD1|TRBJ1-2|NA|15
CATSPRGASNYGYTF
TGTGCCACCAGTCCCAGGGGGGCGTCTAACTATGGCTACACCTTC
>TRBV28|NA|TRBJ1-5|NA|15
CASWGRTASNQPQHF
TGTGCCAGCTGGGGGCGGACAGCTAGCAATCAGCCCCAGCATTTT
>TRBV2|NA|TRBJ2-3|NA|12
CASSTSDDTQYF
TGTGCCAGCAGCACTAGTGACGATACGCAGTATTTT
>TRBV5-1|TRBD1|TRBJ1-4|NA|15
CASSDPGQGGEKLFF
TGCGCCAGCAGCGATCCGGGACAGGGGGGTGAAAAACTGTTTTTT
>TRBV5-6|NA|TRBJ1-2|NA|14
CASSLQMIAGLYTF
TGTGCCAGCAGCTTGCAGATGATTGCGGGCCTCTACACCTTC
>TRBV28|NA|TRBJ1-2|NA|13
CASLQAGNYGYTF
TGTGCCAGCCTCCAAGCGGGAAACTATGGCTACACCTTC
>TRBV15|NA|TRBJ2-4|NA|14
CATSRVRWEMRQYF
TGTGCCACCAGCAGAGTTAGGTGGGAGATGCGTCAGTACTTC
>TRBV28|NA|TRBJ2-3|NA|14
CASSLSGSTDTQYF
TGTGCCAGCAGTTTAAGCGGTAGCACAGATACGCAGTATTTT
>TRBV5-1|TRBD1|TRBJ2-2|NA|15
CASSRGDRDTGELFF
TGCGCCAGCAGCAGGGGGGACAGGGATACCGGGGAGCTGTTTTTT
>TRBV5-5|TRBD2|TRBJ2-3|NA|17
CASRYPRGETSTDTQYF
TGTGCCAGCAGATATCCCCGGGGGGAGACTAGCACAGATACGCAGTATTTT
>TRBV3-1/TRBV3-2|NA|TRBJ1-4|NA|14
CASSPPVTNEKLFF
TGTGCCAGCAGCCCTCCGGTTACTAATGAAAAACTGTTTTTT
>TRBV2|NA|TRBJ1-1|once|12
CASSDSWTEAFF
TGTGCCAGCAGTGACAGTTGGACTGAAGCTTTCTTT
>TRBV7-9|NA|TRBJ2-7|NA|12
CASSWSRGEQYF
TGTGCCAGCAGCTGGTCAAGGGGCGAGCAGTACTTC
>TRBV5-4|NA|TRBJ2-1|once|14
CASRPGDHDNEQFF
TGTGCCAGCAGGCCCGGGGATCACGACAATGAGCAGTTCTTC